This T cell receptor beta chain was retrieved from a study of T-cell reconstitution after alpha-beta-depleted transplantation in children. A few counts support this clonotype. Trimming left V 0 bases short and J 2 bases short, with 4 bases between. This CDR3 region has 13 residues. Unique molecular identifiers tagged the TCRbeta library. TCRdb re-derived calls from the PCR reads in MiXCR, one entry per CDR3 protein. The sample lists 420,000 or so distinct CDR3 sequences, 11% occurring once. Sequencing was performed on PBMCs from the stem cell graft donor, taken from the stem cell graft. This chain uses TRBV12-3 or TRBV12-4 with TRBJ1-2; D remains ambiguous. This clonotype originated in a human donor who donated a stem cell graft to a child with acute myeloid leukemia. The CDR3 loop is CASSLAQNYGYTF. CDR3 bases: TGTGCCAGCAGTTTAGCGCAGAACTATGGCTACACCTTC.